This section outlines one T cell receptor (beta chain) sequence together with its context. Germline V gene sequence: CDR1 MNHNS, CDR2 SASEGT. Trimming left V 4 bases short and J 6 bases short, with 19 bases between. The CDR3 extends over 16 amino acids. These data are taken from a study of T cell changes during pregnancy in multiple sclerosis. This table comes from immunoSEQ multiplex PCR, and its TCRdb copy is limited to in-frame clones, with some not included. The repertoire has tens of thousands of clones, 85% to 95% of them found once; the top ten carry 0.35% to 0.5%. The V gene is TRBV6-1, the J gene TRBJ1-5; tentative D call: TRBD1 (5 bases). The sequence was obtained from a female donor with multiple sclerosis, enrolled in a pregnancy study. The sequences come from CD4+ T cells from peripheral blood mononuclear cells, collected in the second trimester of pregnancy. CDR3 DNA: TGTGCCAGCAGTGGTCCCGAAAACCTAGGGGCTCAGCCCCAGCATTTT. Residues: CASSGPENLGAQPQHF.